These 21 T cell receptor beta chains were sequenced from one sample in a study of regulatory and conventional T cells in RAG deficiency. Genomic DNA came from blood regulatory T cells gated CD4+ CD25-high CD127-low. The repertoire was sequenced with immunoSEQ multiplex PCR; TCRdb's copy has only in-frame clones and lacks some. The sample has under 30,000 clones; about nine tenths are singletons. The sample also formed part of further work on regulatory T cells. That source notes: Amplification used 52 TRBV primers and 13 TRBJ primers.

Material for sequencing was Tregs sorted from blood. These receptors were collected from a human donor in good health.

CDR3 loop: CARHQGGHSYEQYF. Here the CDR3 DNA reads TGTGCCAGACACCAGGGGGGTCATTCCTACGAGCAGTACTTC. This rearrangement joins TRBV11-3 to TRBJ2-7, with D tentatively TRBD1 (7 bases). The CDR3 runs to 14 residues. Per the germline V gene, CDR1 is SGHNT and CDR2 is YENEEA. The ends were cut back, 9 bases at V and 1 base at J, with 16 bases in the middle.

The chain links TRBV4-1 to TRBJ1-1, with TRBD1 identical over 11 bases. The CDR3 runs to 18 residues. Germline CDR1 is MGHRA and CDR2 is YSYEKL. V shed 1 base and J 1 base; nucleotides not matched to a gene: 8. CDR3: CASSQGVGQGASNTEAFF. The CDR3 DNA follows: TGCGCCAGCAGCCAAGGGGTCGGACAGGGGGCCTCGAACACTGAAGCTTTCTTT.

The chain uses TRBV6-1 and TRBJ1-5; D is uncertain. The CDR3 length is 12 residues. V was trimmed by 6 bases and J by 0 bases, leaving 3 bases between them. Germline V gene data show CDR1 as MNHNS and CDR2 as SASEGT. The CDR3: CASRASNQPQHF. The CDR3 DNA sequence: TGTGCCAGCAGGGCTAGCAATCAGCCCCAGCATTTT.

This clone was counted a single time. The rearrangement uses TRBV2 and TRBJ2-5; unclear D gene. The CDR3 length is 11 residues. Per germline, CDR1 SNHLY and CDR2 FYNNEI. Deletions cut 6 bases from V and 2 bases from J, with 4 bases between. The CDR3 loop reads CASRQQETQYF. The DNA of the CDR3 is TGTGCCAGCAGGCAACAAGAGACCCAGTACTTC.

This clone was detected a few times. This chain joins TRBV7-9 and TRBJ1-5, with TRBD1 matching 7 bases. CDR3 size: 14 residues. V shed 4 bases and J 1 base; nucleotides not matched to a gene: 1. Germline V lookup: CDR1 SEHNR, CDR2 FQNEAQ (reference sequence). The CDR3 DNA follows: TGTGCCAGCAGCTACAGGGGAAGCAATCAGCCCCAGCATTTT. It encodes CASSYRGSNQPQHF.

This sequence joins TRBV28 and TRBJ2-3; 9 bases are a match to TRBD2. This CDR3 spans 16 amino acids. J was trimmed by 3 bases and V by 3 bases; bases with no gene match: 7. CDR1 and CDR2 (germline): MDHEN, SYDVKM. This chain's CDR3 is CASSLVGGGDTDTQYF. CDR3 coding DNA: TGTGCCAGCAGTTTGGTTGGCGGGGGGGATACAGATACGCAGTATTTT.

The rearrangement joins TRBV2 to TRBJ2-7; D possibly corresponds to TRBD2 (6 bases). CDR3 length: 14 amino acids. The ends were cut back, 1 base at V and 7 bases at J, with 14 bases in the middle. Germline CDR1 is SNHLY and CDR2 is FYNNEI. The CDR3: CASSEGRGSREQYF. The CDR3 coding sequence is TGTGCCAGCAGTGAAGGGAGGGGCTCTAGAGAGCAGTACTTC.

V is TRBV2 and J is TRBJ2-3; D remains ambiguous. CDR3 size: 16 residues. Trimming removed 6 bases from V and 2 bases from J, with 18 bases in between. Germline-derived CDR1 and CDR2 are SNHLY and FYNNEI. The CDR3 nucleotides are TGTGCCAGCAGGTCTAAGACGGTAGTTTTCACAGATACGCAGTATTTT. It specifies CASRSKTVVFTDTQYF.

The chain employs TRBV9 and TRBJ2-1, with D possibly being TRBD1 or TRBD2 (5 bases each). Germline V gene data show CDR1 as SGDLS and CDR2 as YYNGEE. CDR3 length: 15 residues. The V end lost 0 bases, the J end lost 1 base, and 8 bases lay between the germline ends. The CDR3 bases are TGTGCCAGCAGCGTAGGGGGGATGTCCTACAATGAGCAGTTCTTC. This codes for CASSVGGMSYNEQFF.

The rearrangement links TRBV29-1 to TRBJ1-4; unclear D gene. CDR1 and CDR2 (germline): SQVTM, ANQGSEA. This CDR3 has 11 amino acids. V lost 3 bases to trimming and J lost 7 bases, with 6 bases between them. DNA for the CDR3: TGCAGCGTTGACTGGGGTGAAAAACTGTTTTTT. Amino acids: CSVDWGEKLFF.

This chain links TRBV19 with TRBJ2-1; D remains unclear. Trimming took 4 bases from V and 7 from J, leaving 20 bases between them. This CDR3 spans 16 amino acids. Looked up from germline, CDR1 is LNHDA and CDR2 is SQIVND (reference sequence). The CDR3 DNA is TGTGCCAGTAGTACTGGATTGGTATGGTGGCGGAATGAGCAGTTCTTC. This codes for CASSTGLVWWRNEQFF.

The CDR3 nucleotides are TGCAGTGCTAGGGGGCCGAACACCATATATTTT. It specifies CSARGPNTIYF. The chain links TRBV20-1 to TRBJ1-3, with D maybe TRBD1 (5 bases). Germline CDR1 is DFQATT and CDR2 is SNEGSKA (reference sequence). The CDR3 contains 11 residues. The V end lost 3 bases, the J end lost 7 bases, and 7 bases lay between the germline ends.

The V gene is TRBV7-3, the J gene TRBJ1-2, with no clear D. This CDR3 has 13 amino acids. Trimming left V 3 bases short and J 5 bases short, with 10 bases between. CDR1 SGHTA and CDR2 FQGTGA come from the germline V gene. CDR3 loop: CASSFSPTYGYTF. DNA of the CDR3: TGTGCCAGCAGCTTCTCACCAACTTATGGCTACACCTTC.

The CDR3 region is CASREASPPYF. In DNA form, the CDR3 reads TGTGCCAGCAGGGAAGCATCCCCCCCGTACTTC. This chain connects TRBV6-6 to TRBJ2-7; D gene unclear. This CDR3 region has 11 residues. V lost 6 bases, J lost 12 bases, and 15 bases lay in between. From germline, CDR1 is MNHNY and CDR2 SVGAGI (reference sequence).

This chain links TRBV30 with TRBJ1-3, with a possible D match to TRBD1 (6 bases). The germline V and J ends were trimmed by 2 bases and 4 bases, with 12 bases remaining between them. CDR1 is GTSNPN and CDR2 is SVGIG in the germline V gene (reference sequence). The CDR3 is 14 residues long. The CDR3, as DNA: TGTGCCTGGAGTCGGGGACATCCAGGAAACACCATATATTTT. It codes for CAWSRGHPGNTIYF. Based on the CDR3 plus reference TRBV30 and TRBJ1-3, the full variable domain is SQTIHQWPATLVQPVGSPLSLECTVEGTSNPNLYWYRQAAGRGLQLLFYSVGIGQISSEVPQNLSASRPQDRQFILSSKKLLLSDSGFYLCAWSRGHPGNTIYFGEGSWLTVV.

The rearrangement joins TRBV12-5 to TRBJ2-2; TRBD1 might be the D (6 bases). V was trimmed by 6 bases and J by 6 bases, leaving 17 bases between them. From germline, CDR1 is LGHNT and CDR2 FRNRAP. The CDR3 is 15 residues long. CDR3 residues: CASGMSRKGAGELFF. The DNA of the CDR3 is TGTGCTAGTGGGATGTCGAGGAAGGGGGCCGGGGAGCTGTTTTTT.

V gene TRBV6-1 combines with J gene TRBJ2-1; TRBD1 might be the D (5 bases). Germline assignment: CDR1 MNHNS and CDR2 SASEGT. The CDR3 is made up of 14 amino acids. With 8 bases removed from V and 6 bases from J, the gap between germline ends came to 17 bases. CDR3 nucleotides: TGTGCCAGCCCGGCTTGGGGCGTGGTCAATGAGCAGTTCTTC. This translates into CASPAWGVVNEQFF.

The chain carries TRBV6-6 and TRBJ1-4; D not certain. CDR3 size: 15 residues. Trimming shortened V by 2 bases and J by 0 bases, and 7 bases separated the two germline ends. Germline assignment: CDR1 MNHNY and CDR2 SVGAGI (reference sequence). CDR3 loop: CASSYGGATNEKLFF. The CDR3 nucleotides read TGTGCCAGCAGTTACGGCGGGGCAACTAATGAAAAACTGTTTTTT.

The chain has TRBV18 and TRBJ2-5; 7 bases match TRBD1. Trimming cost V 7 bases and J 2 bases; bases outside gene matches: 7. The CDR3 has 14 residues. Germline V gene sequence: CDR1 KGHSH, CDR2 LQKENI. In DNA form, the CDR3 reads TGTGCCAGCTATCGGGACAGAGCGCAAGAGACCCAGTACTTC. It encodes CASYRDRAQETQYF.

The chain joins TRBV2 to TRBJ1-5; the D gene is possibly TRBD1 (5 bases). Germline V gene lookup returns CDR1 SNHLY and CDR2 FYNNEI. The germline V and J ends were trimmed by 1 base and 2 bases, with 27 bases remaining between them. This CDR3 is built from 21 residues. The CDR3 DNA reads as TGTGCCAGCAGTGAAGGGCGCATTGGGTTTCAGGGACTAAGGGGCAATCAGCCCCAGCATTTT. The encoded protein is CASSEGRIGFQGLRGNQPQHF.

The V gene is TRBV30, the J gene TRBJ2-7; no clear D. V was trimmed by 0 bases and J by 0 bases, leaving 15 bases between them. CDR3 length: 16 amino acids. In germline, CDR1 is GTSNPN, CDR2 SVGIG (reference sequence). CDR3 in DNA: TGTGCCTGGAGTGTCCTCTCAGGACGGTCCTCCTACGAGCAGTACTTC. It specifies CAWSVLSGRSSYEQYF.